This T cell receptor (beta chain) was recovered during a study of T cells after yellow fever vaccination. In the study overall: Low-cell-number fractions were prepared with SMART-Seq v4 Ultra Low Input. Whole-study findings and limits: Abundant bulk-derived clonotypes could contaminate FACS-sorted repertoires. Although the secondary response was weaker, it peaked faster, at day 5 versus 15.

TCRdb re-derived calls from the 5' RACE reads in MiXCR, one entry per CDR3 protein. The top ten hold over 11% of the sample, which has hundreds of thousands of distinct CDR3 sequences, 15% to 20% seen once. V lost 5 bases and J lost 10, with 13 bases in between. The germline V gene has CDR1 MNHEY and CDR2 SVGAGI. This CDR3 spans 12 amino acids. Points on this clonotype: Its antigen is unidentified.

The clonotype originates from a young man who received the YFV17D yellow fever vaccine. Material: PBMCs, obtained 15 days after the yellow fever booster vaccination. The chain combines TRBV6-5 with TRBJ2-3; D might be TRBD2 (5 bases). The CDR3 loop reads CASSPLPGAQYF. CDR3 nucleotide sequence: TGTGCCAGCAGTCCCTTACCCGGGGCGCAGTATTTT.